The sequence of this TCR beta chain was determined in a study of T cells in Graves' hyperthyroidism and ophthalmopathy (dated by TCRdb to between 2018 and 2020). Regarding the research as a whole: Peripheral blood was sampled at the time of initial diagnosis, prior to any treatment. To identify distinguishing TCR V-J signatures, a discovery cohort of 95 to 100 patients was used, comprising some 45 with Graves' ophthalmopathy and 57 with stable Graves' hyperthyroidism. Whether ophthalmopathy could be predicted prospectively was tested in an independent validation cohort made up of 18 hyperthyroidism patients plus 17 patients who later progressed to ophthalmopathy. The 95 to 100 discovery patients were randomly divided into training and test sets at a 7:3 ratio. Thyroid tissue and blood T-cell repertoires from six Graves' hyperthyroidism patients were also compared in the study. Once sampling was done, hyperthyroidism patients were given methimazole at a starting dose of 30 mg daily, whereas ophthalmopathy patients were given high-dose intravenous methylprednisolone. The paper reports TCR Vbeta CDR3 sequencing of approximately 140 peripheral blood samples: around 41 ophthalmopathy, over 70 hyperthyroidism and 17 progressor patients. The paper as a whole reports these results and caveats: Ophthalmopathy was separated from stable hyperthyroidism by a 13 V-J signature model, with around 90% sensitivity and around 81% specificity obtained in cross-validation and 80%/75% obtained in testing. Most expanded thyroid clonotypes (frequency above 0.001) were also detected in blood, suggesting blood repertoires may reflect thyroid immune responses. Sample size was not statistically predetermined, and investigators were not blinded to group allocation. In validation, the model predicted progression to ophthalmopathy with approximately 70% sensitivity and 72.22% specificity, a median of about 6.7 months before onset.

Trimming takes 2 bases off V and 4 bases off J; junction bases not matched to a gene: 6. Per the germline V gene, SGHAT is the CDR1 and FQNNGV is the CDR2. The CDR3 spans 16 residues, from the cysteine through the phenylalanine. Only the CDR3 DNA stays, 48 bases, in frame from base 1. Amplification of TCR beta CDR3 regions was carried out from RNA transcripts. A first-round RT-PCR of the TCR CDR3 used the HTBI primer set with the Qiagen OneStep RT-PCR kit. A second multiplex PCR round built the libraries, followed by size selection and purification. The libraries were sequenced on an Illumina HiSeq2000 using paired-end 100 bp reads. For the original study's pipeline: Raw data were processed with SOAPnuke, discarding reads with adapters, uncalled bases, mean Phred below 15, or no exact constant-primer or identifier match. COPE v1.2.5 was used to merge high-quality paired reads, and clonotypes were defined as unique nucleotide sequences. Clonotypes were aligned to IMGT TRBV, TRBD and TRBJ reference segments using MiTCR v1.1. Analysis was restricted to V-J combinations with a frequency above 0.0001, which covered roughly 99% of repertoires. A TCS score was defined as the ratio of F50 (clonal expansion) to E x V (chaos), with BLOSUM62-based TCRdist applied between CDR3 peptides within each V-J. Welch's t-statistics and random forest reduced approximately 520 V-J features to about 13, which were used in a naive Bayes classifier (R e1071). The raw public reads went through TCRdb reprocessing: fastp at Q25, MiXCR clone calling, in-frame beta chains kept. Entries that share a CDR3 protein sequence are merged under the most common genes and DNA. The V and J calls, along with clone size, are taken from TCRdb and not from the paper's own processing. This sample gives about 420,000 distinct CDR3 sequences in total; around 16% of them show up just once. 7.5% to 8% of the sample goes to the ten largest clones.

Stable Graves' hyperthyroidism was defined as the absence of progression to ophthalmopathy over 18 months of follow-up. Hyperthyroidism patients were newly diagnosed, had a disease duration of under 2 months, and were aged 18 to 65 years. Any patient with an uncontrolled infection, another autoimmune disease, pregnancy or lactation was excluded. Clinical symptoms, serum thyroxine and TRAb, thyroid ultrasound, and orbital computed tomography formed the basis for the diagnoses. PBMCs were isolated from 10 ml of fresh peripheral blood by Ficoll-Paque density gradient centrifugation. Total RNA was extracted using Trizol reagent, and RNA quality was assessed on an Agilent 2100 Bioanalyzer. This clonotype was seen at least ten times. Its specific antigen is unknown. The record has no base qualities; no much larger clone is one base away.

The receptor was derived from a woman younger than 30 with Graves' hyperthyroidism. Sequences were obtained from blood. This sequence uses TRBV11-2 and TRBJ2-1; a stretch of 9 junction bases matches TRBD2. The CDR3 region has the sequence CASSLRPSGEYNEQFF. In nucleotides, the sequence is TGTGCCAGCAGCTTACGGCCTAGCGGGGAATACAATGAGCAGTTCTTC.